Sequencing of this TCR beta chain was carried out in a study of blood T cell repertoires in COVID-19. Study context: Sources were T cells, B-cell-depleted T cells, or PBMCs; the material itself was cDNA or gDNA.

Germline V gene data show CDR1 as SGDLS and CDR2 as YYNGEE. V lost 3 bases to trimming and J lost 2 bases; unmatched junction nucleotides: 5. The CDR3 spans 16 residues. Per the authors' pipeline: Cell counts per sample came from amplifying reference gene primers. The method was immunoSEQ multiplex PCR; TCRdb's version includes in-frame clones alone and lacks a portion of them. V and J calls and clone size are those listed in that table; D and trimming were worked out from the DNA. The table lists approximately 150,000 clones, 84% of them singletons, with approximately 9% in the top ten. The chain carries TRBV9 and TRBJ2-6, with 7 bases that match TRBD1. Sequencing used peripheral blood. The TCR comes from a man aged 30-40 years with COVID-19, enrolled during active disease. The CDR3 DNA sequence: TGTGCCAGCAGCGCTCGGACAGGAGCTGGGGCCAACGTCCTGACTTTC. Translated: CASSARTGAGANVLTF.